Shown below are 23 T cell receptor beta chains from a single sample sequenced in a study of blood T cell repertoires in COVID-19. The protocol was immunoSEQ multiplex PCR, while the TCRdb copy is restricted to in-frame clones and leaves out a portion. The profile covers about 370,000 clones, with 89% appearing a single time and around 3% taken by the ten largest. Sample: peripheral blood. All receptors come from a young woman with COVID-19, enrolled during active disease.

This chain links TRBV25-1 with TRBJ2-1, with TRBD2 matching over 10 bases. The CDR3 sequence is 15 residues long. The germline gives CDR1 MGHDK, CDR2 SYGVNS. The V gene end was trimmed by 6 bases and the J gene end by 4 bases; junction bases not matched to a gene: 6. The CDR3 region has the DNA TGTGCCAGCAGAGCCCTAGCGGGAGTGTACAATGAGCAGTTCTTC. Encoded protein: CASRALAGVYNEQFF.

The DNA for the CDR3 is TGTGCCAGCGCAGGGACTTCCTACAATGAGCAGTTCTTC. Protein: CASAGTSYNEQFF. The J gene is TRBJ2-1, the V gene TRBV11-3; weak D call: TRBD2 (6 bases). Per germline, CDR1 SGHNT and CDR2 YENEEA. CDR3 length: 13 amino acids. Trimming took 8 bases from V and 1 from J, leaving 9 bases between them.

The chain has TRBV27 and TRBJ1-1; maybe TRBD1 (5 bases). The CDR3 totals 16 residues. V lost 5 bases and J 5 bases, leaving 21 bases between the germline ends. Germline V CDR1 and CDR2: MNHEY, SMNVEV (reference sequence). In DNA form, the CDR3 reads TGTGCCAGCAGTGGGGGGAGGTACGGTAGGGCGACTGAAGCTTTCTTT. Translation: CASSGGRYGRATEAFF.

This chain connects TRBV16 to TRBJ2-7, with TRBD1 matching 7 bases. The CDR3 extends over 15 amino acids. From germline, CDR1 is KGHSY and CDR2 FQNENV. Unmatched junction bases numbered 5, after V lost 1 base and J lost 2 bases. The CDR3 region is CASSQWAGGPYEQYF. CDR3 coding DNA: TGTGCCAGCAGCCAATGGGCAGGGGGTCCCTACGAGCAGTACTTC.

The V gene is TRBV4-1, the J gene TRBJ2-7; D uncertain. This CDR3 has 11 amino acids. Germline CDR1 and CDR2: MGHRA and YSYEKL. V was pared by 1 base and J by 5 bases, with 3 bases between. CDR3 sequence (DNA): TGCGCCAGCAGCCAAGGGCACGAGCAGTACTTC. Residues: CASSQGHEQYF.

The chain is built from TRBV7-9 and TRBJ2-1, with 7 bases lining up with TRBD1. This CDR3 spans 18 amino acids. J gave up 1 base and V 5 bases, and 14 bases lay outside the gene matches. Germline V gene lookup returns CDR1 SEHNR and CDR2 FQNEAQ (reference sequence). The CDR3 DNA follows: TGTGCCAGCAGCCAGACCCCCGGGACAGAGCTTTCCTACAATGAGCAGTTCTTC. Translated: CASSQTPGTELSYNEQFF.

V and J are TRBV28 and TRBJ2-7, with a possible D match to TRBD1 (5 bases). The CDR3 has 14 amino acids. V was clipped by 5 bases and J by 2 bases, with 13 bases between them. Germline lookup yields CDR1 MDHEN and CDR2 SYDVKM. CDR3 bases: TGTGCCAGCAGTCTACCCCACAGGACCTACGAGCAGTACTTC. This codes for CASSLPHRTYEQYF.

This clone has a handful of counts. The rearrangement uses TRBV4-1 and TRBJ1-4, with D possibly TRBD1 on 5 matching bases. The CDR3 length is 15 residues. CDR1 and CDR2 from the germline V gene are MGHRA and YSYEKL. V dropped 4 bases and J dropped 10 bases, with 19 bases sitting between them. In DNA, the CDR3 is TGCGCCAGCAGCCCGATGGGGGGGGACTTGGGAAAACTGTTTTTT. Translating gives CASSPMGGDLGKLFF.

CDR3 DNA: TGTGCCAGCAGCTTAGGACAAAATAATTCACCCCTCCACTTT. It encodes CASSLGQNNSPLHF. The chain carries TRBV7-2 and TRBJ1-6; D not certain. This CDR3 has 14 residues. Trimming took 1 base from V and 5 from J, leaving 6 bases between them. Looked up from germline, CDR1 is SGHTA and CDR2 is FQGNSA.

The CDR3 DNA follows: TGTGCCAGCAGCACACCGAACAGCAGGACAGGCCAGATAGTTACTGAAGCTTTCTTT. Its protein is CASSTPNSRTGQIVTEAFF. This chain links TRBV11-2 with TRBJ1-1, with 7 bases matching TRBD1. V was pared by 5 bases and J by 5 bases, with 23 bases of the junction left unmatched. Germline V gene data show CDR1 as SGHAT and CDR2 as FQNNGV. This CDR3 spans 19 amino acids.

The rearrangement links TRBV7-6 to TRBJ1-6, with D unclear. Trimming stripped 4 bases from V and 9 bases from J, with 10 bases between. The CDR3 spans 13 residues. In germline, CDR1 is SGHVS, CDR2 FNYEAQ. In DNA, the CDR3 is TGTGCCAGCAGCTATAACGAGGGTTCACCCCTCCACTTT. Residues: CASSYNEGSPLHF.

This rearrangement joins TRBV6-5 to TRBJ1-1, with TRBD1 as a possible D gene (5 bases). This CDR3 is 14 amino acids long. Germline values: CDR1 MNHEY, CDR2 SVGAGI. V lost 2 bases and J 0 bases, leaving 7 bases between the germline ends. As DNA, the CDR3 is TGTGCCAGCAGTTACGCAGGGCTGAACACTGAAGCTTTCTTT. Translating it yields CASSYAGLNTEAFF.

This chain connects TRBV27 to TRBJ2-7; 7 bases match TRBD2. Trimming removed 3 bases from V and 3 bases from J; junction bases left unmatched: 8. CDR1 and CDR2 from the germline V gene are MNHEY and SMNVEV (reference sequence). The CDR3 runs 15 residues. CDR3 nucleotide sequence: TGTGCCAGCAGTTTTGGGGGGGTAGAGTTCTACGAGCAGTACTTC. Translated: CASSFGGVEFYEQYF.

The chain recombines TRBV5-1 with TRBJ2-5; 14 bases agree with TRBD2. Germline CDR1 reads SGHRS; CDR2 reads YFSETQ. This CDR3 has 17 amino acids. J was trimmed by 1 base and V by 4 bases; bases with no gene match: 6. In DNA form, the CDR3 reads TGCGCCAGCAGCCCTGGACTAGCGGGAGGATTCCAAGAGACCCAGTACTTC. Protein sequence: CASSPGLAGGFQETQYF.

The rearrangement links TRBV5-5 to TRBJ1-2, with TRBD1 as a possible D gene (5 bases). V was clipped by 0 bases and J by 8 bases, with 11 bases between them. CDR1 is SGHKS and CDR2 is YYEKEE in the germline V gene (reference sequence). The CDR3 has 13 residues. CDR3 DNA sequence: TGTGCCAGCAGCTTGGAAAGGGGTCTCGGCTACACCTTC. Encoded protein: CASSLERGLGYTF.

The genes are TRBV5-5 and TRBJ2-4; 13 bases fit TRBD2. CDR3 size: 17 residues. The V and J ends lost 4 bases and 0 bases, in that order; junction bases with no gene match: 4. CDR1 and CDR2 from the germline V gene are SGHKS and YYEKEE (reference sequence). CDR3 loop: CASSPGLAGVAKNIQYF. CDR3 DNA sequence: TGTGCCAGCAGCCCCGGACTAGCGGGGGTAGCCAAAAACATTCAGTACTTC. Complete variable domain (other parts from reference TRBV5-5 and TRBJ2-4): DAGVTQSPTHLIKTRGQQVTLRCSPISGHKSVSWYQQVLGQGPQFIFQYYEKEERGRGNFPDRFSARQFPNYSSELNVNALLLGDSALYLCASSPGLAGVAKNIQYFGAGTRLSVL.

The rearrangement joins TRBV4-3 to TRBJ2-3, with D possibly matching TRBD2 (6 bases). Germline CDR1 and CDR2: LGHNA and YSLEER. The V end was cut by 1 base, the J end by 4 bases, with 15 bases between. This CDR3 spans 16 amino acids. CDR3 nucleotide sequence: TGCGCCAGCAGCCAAGTTTGGAGGGGCCCATCAGATACGCAGTATTTT. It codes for CASSQVWRGPSDTQYF.

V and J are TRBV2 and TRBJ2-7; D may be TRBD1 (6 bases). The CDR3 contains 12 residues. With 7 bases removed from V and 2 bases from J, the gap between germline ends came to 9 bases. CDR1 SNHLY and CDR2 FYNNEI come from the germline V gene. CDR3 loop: CASIQGTYEQYV. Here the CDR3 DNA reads TGTGCCAGCATTCAGGGGACCTACGAGCAGTACGTC.

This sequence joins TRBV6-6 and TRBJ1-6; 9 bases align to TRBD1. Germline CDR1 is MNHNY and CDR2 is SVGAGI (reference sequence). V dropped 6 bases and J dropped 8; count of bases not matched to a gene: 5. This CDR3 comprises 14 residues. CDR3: CASRPGQGYSPLHF. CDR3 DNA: TGTGCCAGCAGACCGGGACAGGGATATTCACCCCTCCACTTT.

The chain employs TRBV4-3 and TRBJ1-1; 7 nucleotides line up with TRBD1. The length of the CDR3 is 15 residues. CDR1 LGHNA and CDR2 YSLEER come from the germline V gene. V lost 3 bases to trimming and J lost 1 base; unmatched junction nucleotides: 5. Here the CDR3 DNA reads TGCGCCAGCAGCCATCTGGGGGACAGGAACACTGAAGCTTTCTTT. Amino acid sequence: CASSHLGDRNTEAFF.

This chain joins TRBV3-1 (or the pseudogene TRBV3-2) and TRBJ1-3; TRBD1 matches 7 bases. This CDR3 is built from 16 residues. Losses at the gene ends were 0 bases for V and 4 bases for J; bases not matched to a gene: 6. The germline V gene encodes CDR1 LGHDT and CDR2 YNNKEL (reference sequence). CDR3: CASSQDKGARGNTIYF. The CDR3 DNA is TGTGCCAGCAGCCAAGATAAGGGGGCGCGGGGAAACACCATATATTTT.

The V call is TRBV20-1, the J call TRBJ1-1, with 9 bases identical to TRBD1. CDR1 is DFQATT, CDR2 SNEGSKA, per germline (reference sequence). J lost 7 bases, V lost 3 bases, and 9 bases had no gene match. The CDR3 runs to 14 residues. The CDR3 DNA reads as TGCAGTGCTAGTCCGGGACAGGGCGGCCTTGAAGCTTTCTTT. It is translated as CSASPGQGGLEAFF.

CDR3 bases: TGTGCCAGCAGCACCCCCAAGGGGACTAGAGGGTTGACCCAGTACTTC. It yields the protein CASSTPKGTRGLTQYF. This sequence joins TRBV11-2 and TRBJ2-5; 8 bases match TRBD2. V dropped 5 bases and J dropped 7; count of bases not matched to a gene: 15. Looked up from germline, CDR1 is SGHAT and CDR2 is FQNNGV. The CDR3 covers 16 residues.